Presented here are 14 T cell receptor beta chains from one specimen sequenced in a study of blood T cell repertoires in COVID-19 (dated by TCRdb to about 2020). Receptor libraries were prepared by the immunoSEQ multiplex PCR assay. TCRdb mirrors the immuneACCESS table, restricted to in-frame sequences. Some clones are absent from its copies; in checked studies, under half trace to an unresolved V gene, and the reason for the others is unknown. Here the sample has roughly 330,000 clones; more than 75% occur a single time. The ten largest make up about 5% of the sample. What was sequenced was PBMCs or T cells enriched from blood (not recorded which). The receptors stem from a woman in her twenties or thirties who had recovered from COVID-19.

The V call is TRBV5-1, the J call TRBJ2-5; D not resolved. The V and J ends lost 0 bases and 5 bases respectively, with 17 bases between them. Germline CDR1 and CDR2: SGHRS and YFSETQ. The CDR3 is 16 amino acids. The CDR3 nucleotides read TGCGCCAGCAGCTTGGGGCTTTCCGACTCCTCGGAGACCCAGTACTTC. It is translated as CASSLGLSDSSETQYF.

This clone was seen just once. The genes are TRBV11-2 and TRBJ2-7; TRBD1 aligns across 9 bases. The ends lost 4 bases at V and 4 bases at J; junction bases unmatched: 8. The CDR3 runs to 15 residues. Germline-derived CDR1 and CDR2 are SGHAT and FQNNGV. The CDR3 DNA reads as TGTGCCAGCAGCTCGTGGACAGGGGTTCCGTACGAGCAGTACTTC. It is translated as CASSSWTGVPYEQYF.

The gene calls are TRBV18 and TRBJ2-7; possibly TRBD2 for D (6 bases). Germline CDR1 KGHSH, CDR2 LQKENI. CDR3 length equals 13 residues. With 8 bases removed from V and 0 bases from J, the gap between germline ends came to 11 bases. The CDR3 DNA sequence: TGTGCCAGCGCCCGGGAGAGCTCCTACGAGCAGTACTTC. Protein: CASARESSYEQYF. The whole variable domain, filled in from reference TRBV18 and TRBJ2-7, reads NAGVMQNPRHLVRRRGQEARLRCSPMKGHSHVYWYRQLPEEGLKFMVYLQKENIIDESGMPKERFSAEFPKEGPSILRIQQVVRGDSAAYFCASARESSYEQYFGPGTRLTVT.

This clone was seen a single time. This chain joins TRBV5-5 and TRBJ1-6; TRBD1 is a possible D gene (5 bases). From germline, CDR1 is SGHKS and CDR2 YYEKEE (reference sequence). Trimming left V 0 bases short and J 10 bases short, with 14 bases between. This CDR3 comprises 15 residues. The CDR3 loop is CASSLASRDGSPLHF. The DNA for the CDR3 is TGTGCCAGCAGCTTGGCGTCCAGGGATGGATCACCCCTCCACTTT.

This sequence joins TRBV14 and TRBJ2-7; 8 bases align to TRBD2. With V trimmed by 1 base and J by 4 bases, 6 bases remained unmatched. The CDR3 loop spans 15 amino acids. CDR1 and CDR2 (germline): SGHDN, FVKESK. CDR3 loop: CASSQASGSQYEQYF. The CDR3 DNA reads TGTGCCAGCAGCCAAGCCAGCGGGAGCCAGTACGAGCAGTACTTC.

The count of this clone is one. This chain links TRBV18 with TRBJ1-4, with 10 bases that match TRBD1. J lost 8 bases, V lost 5 bases, and 23 bases had no gene match. The CDR3 runs 20 residues. CDR1 is KGHSH and CDR2 is LQKENI in the germline V gene. The CDR3: CASSARDRGLLVGRKEKLFF. CDR3 in DNA: TGTGCCAGCTCAGCCCGGGACAGGGGCCTTTTGGTGGGAAGGAAGGAAAAACTGTTTTTT.

The V and J genes are TRBV7-9 and TRBJ1-2; D might be TRBD1 (6 bases). V lost 3 bases and J lost 8, with 7 bases in between. This CDR3 is 11 amino acids long. The germline V gene encodes CDR1 SEHNR and CDR2 FQNEAQ (reference sequence). CDR3 sequence (DNA): TGTGCCAGCAGCTTTGGGGGCGGCTACACCTTC. This codes for CASSFGGGYTF.

This chain connects TRBV5-1 to TRBJ2-5, with 15 positions matching TRBD2. The V segment lost 7 bases and the J segment 5 bases; nucleotides outside the gene matches: 18. The CDR3 is 19 residues long. The germline V gene has CDR1 SGHRS and CDR2 YFSETQ. CDR3 in amino acids: CASHDTGTSGGRGRETQYF. The DNA of the CDR3 is TGCGCCAGCCACGATACCGGGACTAGCGGGGGGAGAGGTCGGGAGACCCAGTACTTC. Combining the CDR3 with reference TRBV5-1 and TRBJ2-5 gives the whole variable domain KAGVTQTPRYLIKTRGQQVTLSCSPISGHRSVSWYQQTPGQGLQFLFEYFSETQRNKGNFPGRFSGRQFSNSRSEMNVSTLELGDSALYLCASHDTGTSGGRGRETQYFGPGTRLLVL.

This clone appeared a few times. The chain joins TRBV18 to TRBJ2-5; D is unclear. The germline gives CDR1 KGHSH, CDR2 LQKENI. The CDR3 covers 13 residues. V was shortened by 4 bases and J by 2 bases, with 8 bases between the two germline ends. The CDR3 is CASSLLLQETQYF. CDR3 DNA: TGTGCCAGCTCACTTCTACTTCAAGAGACCCAGTACTTC.

This clone appeared a few times. V usage is TRBV11-3 and J usage is TRBJ2-7, with TRBD1 matching 9 bases. The CDR3 length is 15 residues. Germline CDR1 reads SGHNT; CDR2 reads YENEEA. J lost 5 bases, V lost 3 bases, and 8 bases had no gene match. This CDR3 is CASSLSGTGRHEQYF. Here the CDR3 DNA reads TGTGCCAGCAGCTTGTCCGGGACAGGGAGACACGAGCAGTACTTC.

The chain joins TRBV5-5 to TRBJ1-6; TRBD1 aligns across 9 bases. After removal of 5 bases from V and 0 bases from J, the junction contained 3 bases not matched to a gene. The CDR3 consists of 16 residues. Germline-derived CDR1 and CDR2 are SGHKS and YYEKEE (reference sequence). CDR3 in DNA: TGTGCCAGCAGAACGACAGGGGGCTCCTATAATTCACCCCTCCACTTT. This gives the protein CASRTTGGSYNSPLHF.

This clone was seen only a few times. The chain has TRBV4-3 and TRBJ1-3; possible D gene TRBD1, 5 bases. The V and J ends lost 0 bases and 3 bases respectively, with 12 bases between them. The germline V gene encodes CDR1 LGHNA and CDR2 YSLEER. CDR3 length: 16 residues. The CDR3 here is CASSQDLGGIGNTIYF. The CDR3 DNA reads as TGCGCCAGCAGCCAAGATTTGGGGGGGATTGGAAACACCATATATTTT.

The chain joins TRBV4-1 to TRBJ1-5; D unresolved. The CDR3 contains 17 residues. V shed 2 bases and J shed 2 bases, with 16 bases lying between them. Looked up from germline, CDR1 is MGHRA and CDR2 is YSYEKL. The CDR3 DNA follows: TGCGCCAGCAGCCAAAGATTAAGCGCATTCGGCAATCAGCCCCAGCATTTT. Its translation is CASSQRLSAFGNQPQHF.

Many counts were recorded for this clone. The chain joins TRBV5-6 to TRBJ1-1; 7 nucleotides agree with TRBD1. The CDR3 runs 14 residues. Germline CDR1 and CDR2: SGHDT and YYEEEE. The junction had 10 bases not matched to a gene; V was cut back by 0 bases and J by 11 bases. CDR3 DNA sequence: TGTGCCAGCAGCTTGGGACAGGGAGGTTTACGGGCTTTCTTT. It yields the protein CASSLGQGGLRAFF.